Listed below are T cell receptor beta chains from one sample, sequenced in a study of beta chain features in type 1 diabetes. Libraries were prepared by immunoSEQ multiplex PCR; TCRdb keeps only in-frame clonotypes and omits some of them. The sample contains roughly 240,000 clones, 68% of which appear only once. Source material: naive CD4+ T cells from blood. The receptor set was obtained from a man under 40 in good health. Each CDR3 is given with its conserved first and last residue. Fields, in order: clone size, J gene, V gene, CDR3 length, D gene, CDR3 DNA, CDR3 protein. D genes are given only for firm matches. Not all rows give a size; the values are once, few, many and, for expanded clones, a class.

>.|TRBJ2-3|TRBV4-2|17|TRBD1
TGTGCCAGCAGCCAAGATTTGCAGGGGGCCAAATCAGATACGCAGTATTTT
CASSQDLQGAKSDTQYF
>once|TRBJ2-3|TRBV2|14|TRBD2
TGTGCCAGCCAACAGCGGGACTTTACAGATACGCAGTATTTT
CASQQRDFTDTQYF
>.|TRBJ2-7|TRBV29-1|12|.
TGCAGCGTTGTTGTACAGGGCTACGAGCAGTACTTC
CSVVVQGYEQYF
>.|TRBJ2-7|TRBV27|14|.
TGTGCCAGCAGTTTGGGGCAGTTGGGCTACGAGCAGTACTTC
CASSLGQLGYEQYF
>.|TRBJ1-5|TRBV9|15|.
TGTGCCAGCAGCGTAGGGGTTGGGAGCAATCAGCCCCAGCATTTT
CASSVGVGSNQPQHF
>.|TRBJ1-1|TRBV15|14|.
TGTGCCACCAGCAGAGATAGCGGTGGACAGCAAGCTTTCTTT
CATSRDSGGQQAFF
>.|TRBJ1-5|TRBV5-5|15|.
TGTGCCAGCAGCTTGGTGGCAGCTAACAATCAGCCCCAGCATTTT
CASSLVAANNQPQHF
>.|TRBJ2-3|TRBV5-4|16|TRBD2
TGTGCCAGCAGCTTGCGACTAGCGGGGGGTACAGATACGCAGTATTTT
CASSLRLAGGTDTQYF
>.|TRBJ2-4|TRBV7-9|15|.
TGTGCCAGCAGCTTATTACTGCCGGCCAAAAACATTCAGTACTTC
CASSLLLPAKNIQYF
>.|TRBJ1-2|TRBV7-9|14|.
TGTGCCAGCAAAGCGGCAGGAGGAAACTATGGCTACACCTTC
CASKAAGGNYGYTF
>.|TRBJ1-5|TRBV23-1|15|.
TGCGCCAGCAGTTCGCCCGGGACTCCCTGTCGGCCCCAGCATTTT
CASSSPGTPCRPQHF
>.|TRBJ2-7|TRBV28|14|TRBD1
TGTGCCAGCCCTTCTCCGGGACAGTCCTACGAGCAGTACTTC
CASPSPGQSYEQYF
>.|TRBJ1-5|TRBV30|13|.
TGTGCCTGGAGTAGAGCGGGTGATCAGCCCCAGCATTTT
CAWSRAGDQPQHF
>.|TRBJ2-4|TRBV4-3|16|.
TGCGCCAGCAGCCAAGATCTGGGTGGTACCAAAAACATTCAGTACTTC
CASSQDLGGTKNIQYF
>.|TRBJ2-5|TRBV29-1|13|.
TGCAGCTCCGCGAATACCCAGGTGGAGACCCAGTACTTC
CSSANTQVETQYF
>few|TRBJ2-1|TRBV7-2|15|.
TGTGCCAGCAGCTCCTTGGGACTCCTGAGCGATGAGCAGTTCTTC
CASSSLGLLSDEQFF
>.|TRBJ2-2|TRBV15|16|TRBD2
TGTGCCACCAGCACTCTAGCGGGAGGGTTTCCCGGGGAGCTGTTTTTT
CATSTLAGGFPGELFF
>few|TRBJ2-1|TRBV28|12|.
TGTGCCAGCAGAAACAGGGAATTGAGGCAGTTCTTC
CASRNRELRQFF
>few|TRBJ1-6|TRBV5-1|15|.
TGCGCCAGCAGCTTAACTGCAGGGAGTTTGTCACCCCTCCACTTT
CASSLTAGSLSPLHF
>.|TRBJ2-3|TRBV4-2|17|.
TGTGCCAGCAGCCAGGGAACGGGGCAGCCTAGCACAGATACGCAGTATTTT
CASSQGTGQPSTDTQYF
>once|TRBJ2-3|TRBV5-1|16|.
TGCGCCAGCAGCTTGGGGCTGACCTCTAGCACAGATACGCAGTATTTT
CASSLGLTSSTDTQYF
>.|TRBJ1-3|TRBV30|16|.
TGTGCCTGGAGTGGGTACGGACAGTTCTCTGGAAACACCATATATTTT
CAWSGYGQFSGNTIYF
>.|TRBJ2-5|TRBV28|14|.
TGTGCCAGCAGTTCGACTCTAACAGGGGAGACCCAGTACTTC
CASSSTLTGETQYF
>.|TRBJ1-6|TRBV2|12|.
TGTGCCACCTCAGGGGAAGTTTCACCCCTCCACTTT
CATSGEVSPLHF
>.|TRBJ2-5|TRBV30|17|TRBD2
TGTGCCTGGAGTTCTCGCAGGACTAGCGGGGTGCAAGAGACCCAGTACTTC
CAWSSRRTSGVQETQYF
>.|TRBJ2-1|TRBV29-1|14|.
TGCAGCGTTGAACAGGGGCACTCCTACAATGAGCAGTTCTTC
CSVEQGHSYNEQFF
>.|TRBJ2-5|TRBV11-2|14|.
TGTGCCAGCACCCCTGGACGGCAGCAAGAGACCCAGTACTTC
CASTPGRQQETQYF
>.|TRBJ2-1|TRBV30|12|.
TGTGCCTGGAGTGTAGGAGGGAGTGAGCAGTTCTTC
CAWSVGGSEQFF
>.|TRBJ2-5|TRBV20-1|11|.
TGCAGTGCTAGCGTAGGGGAGACCCAGTACTTC
CSASVGETQYF
>few|TRBJ2-7|TRBV30|14|.
TGTGCCTGGAGTGTGGGTGGGAGTCCCTACGAGCAGTACTTC
CAWSVGGSPYEQYF
>few|TRBJ2-1|TRBV20-1|11|.
TGCAGTGCTAGATATGCGGGGACGCAGTTCTTC
CSARYAGTQFF
>.|TRBJ2-3|TRBV18|13|.
TGTGCCAGCTCACCTCGTCTCACAGATACGCAGTATTTT
CASSPRLTDTQYF
>few|TRBJ2-1|TRBV30|15|.
TGTGCCCAGGCGGGGGCGCCGAGCTCCTACAATGAGCAGTTCTTC
CAQAGAPSSYNEQFF